The rows below give T cell receptor beta chains drawn from one sample of a study of shared clonotypes between healthy human individuals. Repertoires were generated with immunoSEQ multiplex PCR, while TCRdb's copy carries only in-frame clones and drops some. Of some 630,000 clones in the sample, 96% were seen once. The sequencing input was naive CD8+ T cells sorted from blood. Receptors originate from a woman between 25 and 40 years old in good health. Each CDR3 is given without its conserved first and last residue.

J gene: TRBJ2-3
V gene: TRBV7-6
CDR3 protein: ASSHSGSADTQY

J gene: TRBJ2-1
V gene: TRBV27
CDR3 protein: ASSLWRGLYNEQF

J gene: TRBJ2-7
V gene: TRBV2
CDR3 protein: ASSGISYEQY

J gene: TRBJ2-7
V gene: TRBV10-3
CDR3 protein: AIRKPMGLGLALNYEQY

J gene: TRBJ2-2
V gene: TRBV5-6
CDR3 protein: ASSYGEIANTGELF

J gene: TRBJ1-2
V gene: TRBV27
CDR3 protein: ASSLRLNYGYT

J gene: TRBJ2-1
V gene: TRBV13
CDR3 protein: ASSLAPMLRLIEDEQF

J gene: TRBJ2-7
V gene: TRBV6-1
CDR3 protein: ASVPSGGQSYEQY

J gene: TRBJ2-6
V gene: TRBV13
CDR3 protein: ASSLGVGANVLT

J gene: TRBJ2-7
V gene: TRBV27
CDR3 protein: ASSGRTGEEQY

J gene: TRBJ1-3
V gene: TRBV28
CDR3 protein: ASRLAGQVISGNTIY

J gene: TRBJ2-1
V gene: TRBV7-9
CDR3 protein: ASSLALETGIRNEQF

J gene: TRBJ1-5
V gene: TRBV19
CDR3 protein: ASSMWRYYSNQPQH

J gene: TRBJ1-1
V gene: TRBV6-1
CDR3 protein: ASTPGTGMNTEAF